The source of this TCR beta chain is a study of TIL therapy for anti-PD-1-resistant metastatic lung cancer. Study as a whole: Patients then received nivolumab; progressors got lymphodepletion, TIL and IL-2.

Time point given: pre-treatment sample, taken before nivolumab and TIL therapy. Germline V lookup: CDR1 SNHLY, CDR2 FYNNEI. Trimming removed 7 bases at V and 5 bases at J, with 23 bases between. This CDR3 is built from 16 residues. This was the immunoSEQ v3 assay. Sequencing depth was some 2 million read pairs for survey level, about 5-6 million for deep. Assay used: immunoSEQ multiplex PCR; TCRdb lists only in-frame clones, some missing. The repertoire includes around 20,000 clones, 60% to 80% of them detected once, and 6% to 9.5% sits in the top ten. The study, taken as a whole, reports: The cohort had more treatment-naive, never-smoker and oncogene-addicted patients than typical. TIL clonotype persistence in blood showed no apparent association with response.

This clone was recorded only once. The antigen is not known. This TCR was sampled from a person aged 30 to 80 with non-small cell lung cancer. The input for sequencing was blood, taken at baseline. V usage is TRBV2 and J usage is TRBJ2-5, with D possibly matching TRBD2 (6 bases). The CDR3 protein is CASTGALGLKRETQYF. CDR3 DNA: TGTGCCAGCACCGGGGCGTTGGGACTGAAACGGGAGACCCAGTACTTC.